This T cell receptor beta chain was found in a study of blood T cell repertoires in COVID-19. Study information: Samples of COVID-19 (acute and convalescent) were obtained from the United States, Italy and Spain. T cells, B-cell-depleted T cells, or PBMCs provided the cDNA or gDNA that served as material.

Study processing details: Nucleated cell counts were estimated from reference gene primer amplification. Produced via immunoSEQ multiplex PCR; TCRdb's table is partial and in-frame only. The V and J calls and the clone size are those of that table, but D and trimming were determined from the DNA. This table has approximately 46,000 clones, about nine tenths appearing once. The sample holds one count of this clone. The CDR3 length is 14 residues. Trimming left V 1 base short and J 4 bases short, with 7 bases between. Germline values: CDR1 SNHLY, CDR2 FYNNEI. The sequencing input was peripheral blood. The sequence came from a man in his 60s with active or convalescent COVID-19. The chain recombines TRBV2 with TRBJ1-4; no firm D call. The CDR3, as DNA: TGTGCCAGCAGTGAAGTAGCCAGTAATGAAAAACTGTTTTTT. It codes for CASSEVASNEKLFF.